Listed here is a single T cell receptor beta chain. Its target is not known. After extraction with the RNeasy kit, roughly 0.5 to 1 ug of the RNA was reverse transcribed using random hexamers. Across 54 Vbeta and 13 Jbeta, immunoSEQ multiplex PCR amplified TCR beta CDR3. TCRdb re-derived calls from the immunoSEQ multiplex PCR reads in MiXCR, one entry per CDR3 protein. The sample carries 80,000 or so distinct CDR3 sequences, roughly 94% recorded once. Negative isolation yielded CD8+ and CD4+ T cells; FACS enriched TEMRA cells. The source of the sample is a study of CD8 T cells in Susac syndrome. Study overall: Susac syndrome patients were untreated, on corticosteroids with some adding intravenous immunoglobulin, or on intravenous immunoglobulin only.

Regarding the study as a whole: That the number of individuals in its TCR sequencing and HLA analysis was relatively small was acknowledged by the study.

Per germline, CDR1 MGHRA and CDR2 YSYEKL. This CDR3 region has 15 residues. V gave up 0 bases and J gave up 3 bases, with 11 bases separating them. This chain links TRBV4-1 with TRBJ1-2; no clear D gene. This receptor was obtained from a human donor with Susac syndrome. The sequencing sample was made of CD8+ T cells from PBMCs. The CDR3 DNA reads as TGCGCCAGCAGCCAAGAAGGTCTTTCGGACTATGGCTACACCTTC. Translation gives CASSQEGLSDYGYTF.